Below, 30 T cell receptor beta chains from the same sample are listed, as sequenced in a study of cytomegalovirus exposure and HLA in healthy donors. 60 Vbeta and 13 Jbeta primers were used in PCR. Data came from immunoSEQ multiplex PCR; TCRdb stores just in-frame clones and leaves some out. The sample gives 90,000 to 120,000 clones, roughly 82% of which show up once; 4.2% is in the top ten. Sequenced sample: PBMCs. These receptors came from a male donor in good health and CMV-seronegative.

This clone has more than one count but fewer than ten. The chain links TRBV13 to TRBJ2-1, with D perhaps matching TRBD2 (5 bases). The length of the CDR3 is 13 residues. Per germline, CDR1 PRHDT and CDR2 FYEKMQ (reference sequence). V lost 1 base and J lost 9, with 10 bases in between. The CDR3 DNA reads as TGTGCCAGCAGCTTAGAGGTGGGAGTTGAGCAGTTCTTC. It yields the protein CASSLEVGVEQFF.

This chain uses TRBV9 with TRBJ1-1, with a weak D call TRBD1 (5 bases). Germline V gene sequence: CDR1 SGDLS, CDR2 YYNGEE. Trimming left V 3 bases short and J 0 bases short, with 15 bases between. The length of the CDR3 is 16 residues. CDR3 region: CASSAGPGEMNTEAFF. CDR3 in DNA: TGTGCCAGCAGCGCCGGACCGGGGGAGATGAACACTGAAGCTTTCTTT.

The rearrangement uses TRBV5-1 and TRBJ2-1; D call uncertain. This CDR3 contains 14 residues. Trimming stripped 0 bases from V and 5 bases from J, with 9 bases between. Germline CDR1 is SGHRS and CDR2 is YFSETQ. The CDR3 DNA sequence: TGCGCCAGCAGCTTGGCCTGGCTCAACAATGAGCAGTTCTTC. It codes for CASSLAWLNNEQFF.

This CDR3 reads CASRERTTGVASYEQYF. In DNA, the CDR3 is TGTGCCAGCAGAGAACGGACTACAGGGGTGGCTTCCTACGAGCAGTACTTC. The rearrangement links TRBV6-1 to TRBJ2-7; a possible D gene is TRBD1 (7 bases). CDR3 size: 17 residues. Germline V gives CDR1 MNHNS, CDR2 SASEGT. Between the trimmed V and J ends, which lost 6 bases and 1 base, there was a span of 22 bases.

The chain couples TRBV27 to TRBJ2-7, with 11 nucleotides matching TRBD2. V lost 6 bases, J lost 4 bases, and 5 bases stayed unmatched. The CDR3 is 14 amino acids. CDR1 is MNHEY, CDR2 SMNVEV, per germline (reference sequence). The CDR3 protein is CASSHTSGSYEQYF. Written as DNA, the CDR3 is TGTGCCAGCAGCCACACTAGCGGGAGTTACGAGCAGTACTTC.

A few counts support this clone. The V and J genes are TRBV5-1 and TRBJ2-5, with D unclear. The V end was cut by 1 base, the J end by 3 bases, with 4 bases between. Germline V lookup: CDR1 SGHRS, CDR2 YFSETQ. The CDR3 is 12 residues long. As DNA, the CDR3 is TGCGCCAGCAGCTTGCCAGAAGAGACCCAGTACTTC. It yields the protein CASSLPEETQYF.

The chain is built from TRBV5-6 and TRBJ1-2, with TRBD1 as a possible D gene (5 bases). CDR1 SGHDT and CDR2 YYEEEE come from the germline V gene. Trimming pared 2 bases from V and 2 bases from J, leaving 7 bases between. CDR3 size: 13 residues. The CDR3, as DNA: TGTGCCAGCAGCTTACGACAGAACTATGGCTACACCTTC. It translates to CASSLRQNYGYTF. The full variable domain, in which reference TRBV5-6 and TRBJ1-2 provide the parts outside the CDR3, is DAGVTQSPTHLIKTRGQQVTLRCSPKSGHDTVSWYQQALGQGPQFIFQYYEEEERQRGNFPDRFSGHQFPNYSSELNVNALLLGDSALYLCASSLRQNYGYTFGSGTRLTVV.

This chain uses TRBV6-5 with TRBJ2-1; 11 nucleotides align to TRBD2. The CDR3 extends over 15 amino acids. From germline, CDR1 is MNHEY and CDR2 SVGAGI. Trimming at V came to 6 bases and at J to 8 bases, leaving 9 bases not matched to a gene. Here the CDR3 DNA reads TGTGCCAGCAGGAGGGGGACTAGCGGCTTTGATGAGCAGTTCTTC. Translating gives CASRRGTSGFDEQFF.

The chain links TRBV28 to TRBJ2-7, with a possible D match to TRBD2 (7 bases). Germline V gene data show CDR1 as MDHEN and CDR2 as SYDVKM. V gave up 4 bases and J gave up 0 bases, with 13 bases separating them. The CDR3 contains 15 residues. CDR3 amino acids: CASSSQGRDSYEQYF. CDR3 coding DNA: TGTGCCAGCAGTTCCCAGGGGAGGGACTCCTACGAGCAGTACTTC. The full variable domain, completed using reference TRBV28 and TRBJ2-7, is DVKVTQSSRYLVKRTGEKVFLECVQDMDHENMFWYRQDPGLGLRLIYFSYDVKMKEKGDIPEGYSVSREKKERFSLILESASTNQTSMYLCASSSQGRDSYEQYFGPGTRLTVT.

J is TRBJ2-5 and V is TRBV15, with 8 bases that match TRBD2. The end of the DNA is better explained by TRBJ2-7, so the J call may be wrong. The V gene's germline CDR1 is LNHNV and CDR2 YYDKDF (reference sequence). CDR3 size: 15 residues. CDR3 in amino acids: CATSSSGTLSYEQYF. The CDR3 nucleotides are TGTGCCACCAGCAGTAGCGGGACTCTCTCCTACGAGCAGTACTTC.

The chain recombines TRBV7-9 with TRBJ1-1; no definite D call. V was cut by 7 bases and J by 3 bases, with 9 bases left in between. The CDR3 has 12 amino acids. Germline CDR1 SEHNR, CDR2 FQNEAQ (reference sequence). The CDR3, as DNA: TGTGCCAGCACGATCGGGGACACTGAAGCTTTCTTT. It is translated as CASTIGDTEAFF.

This rearrangement joins TRBV28 to TRBJ2-5; 12 nucleotides agree with TRBD2. TRBJ2-7 explains the end of the DNA better; the J call may be wrong. The CDR3 spans 16 residues. Germline assignment: CDR1 MDHEN and CDR2 SYDVKM. The CDR3 region has the DNA TGTGCCAGCAGTTGGACTAGCGGGATTCATCCCTACGAGCAGTACTTC. This codes for CASSWTSGIHPYEQYF.

This rearrangement joins TRBV29-1 to TRBJ2-3, with D perhaps TRBD2 (6 bases). V shed 1 base and J shed 1 base, with 18 bases lying between them. Germline CDR1 and CDR2: SQVTM and ANQGSEA. The CDR3 has 17 amino acids. CDR3 bases: TGCAGCGTTGAAGGTTTTGGGATTGGCGGGGGCACAGATACGCAGTATTTT. Protein product: CSVEGFGIGGGTDTQYF.

The chain combines TRBV12-5 with TRBJ2-2; the D is unclear. Germline-derived CDR1 and CDR2 are LGHNT and FRNRAP. Trimming left V 3 bases short and J 4 bases short, with 6 bases between. The CDR3 sequence is 13 residues long. This CDR3 reads CASGLRSTGELFF. CDR3 coding DNA: TGTGCTAGTGGTTTACGGAGCACCGGGGAGCTGTTTTTT.

The chain couples TRBV29-1 to TRBJ2-7; 9 nucleotides match TRBD1. The CDR3 spans 14 residues. In germline, CDR1 is SQVTM, CDR2 ANQGSEA. After removal of 7 bases from V and 3 bases from J, the junction contained 10 bases not matched to a gene. DNA of the CDR3: TGCAGCGCCCGAAGGGACAGGGTCCACTACGAGCAGTACTTC. Translating gives CSARRDRVHYEQYF.

The V and J genes are TRBV30 and TRBJ1-1; D possibly corresponds to TRBD1 (5 bases). This CDR3 region has 11 residues. The V gene lost 3 bases and the J gene lost 11 bases, with 13 bases spanning the gap. CDR1 and CDR2 from the germline V gene are GTSNPN and SVGIG (reference sequence). The CDR3 coding sequence is TGTGCCTGGAGCAGTTCGAAGGGGGCTTTCTTT. Protein sequence: CAWSSSKGAFF.

In this sample, this clone turned up a few times. V gene TRBV5-1 combines with J gene TRBJ2-5, with unresolved D. The germline V gene has CDR1 SGHRS and CDR2 YFSETQ. V was pared by 2 bases and J by 1 base, with 9 bases between. There are 14 residues in the CDR3. CDR3 sequence: CASSLRPSQETQYF. CDR3 coding DNA: TGCGCCAGCAGCTTACGTCCCAGCCAAGAGACCCAGTACTTC.

Only a few counts were recorded for this clone. The chain has TRBV5-8 and TRBJ2-7, with TRBD1 as a possible D gene (5 bases). The CDR3 has 15 amino acids. From germline, CDR1 is SGHTS and CDR2 YDEGEE. The V end was cut by 1 base, the J end by 3 bases, with 14 bases between. The CDR3 coding sequence is TGTGCCAGCAGCTTGAATTCAGGGTTCCTCTACGAGCAGTACTTC. Translation: CASSLNSGFLYEQYF.

The chain joins TRBV4-2 to TRBJ2-1, with D maybe TRBD2 (6 bases). The germline CDR1 and CDR2 sequences are LGHNA and YNFKEQ. This CDR3 is 15 amino acids long. V lost 0 bases to trimming and J lost 9 bases, with 15 bases between them. This CDR3 is CASSQEPRLVFEQFF. CDR3 bases: TGTGCCAGCAGCCAAGAACCCCGACTAGTGTTTGAGCAGTTCTTC.

This clone occurred a few times. The chain uses TRBV5-4 and TRBJ2-7, with D perhaps TRBD1 (6 bases). This CDR3 is 13 amino acids long. Germline CDR1 is SGHNT and CDR2 is YYREEE (reference sequence). Trimming stripped 9 bases from V and 2 bases from J, with 15 bases between. The CDR3 here is CATPGQSAYEQYF. The CDR3, as DNA: TGTGCCACTCCCGGACAGTCCGCCTACGAGCAGTACTTC.

The chain joins TRBV2 to TRBJ2-1, with TRBD2 matching over 15 bases. The CDR3 covers 15 residues. Germline CDR1 and CDR2: SNHLY and FYNNEI. The V gene end was trimmed by 6 bases and the J gene end by 7 bases; junction bases not matched to a gene: 4. The CDR3, as DNA: TGTGCCAGCAGCGACGGACTAGCGGGGGGGAATGAGCAGTTCTTC. It is translated as CASSDGLAGGNEQFF.

This chain joins TRBV28 and TRBJ2-1; TRBD1 matches at 10 bases. Germline assignment: CDR1 MDHEN and CDR2 SYDVKM. The CDR3 length is 17 residues. The junction had 10 bases not matched to a gene; V was cut back by 4 bases and J by 4 bases. The CDR3 coding sequence is TGTGCCAGCAGTTCACCAGGGAGACAGGGGGCATACAATGAGCAGTTCTTC. Translating it yields CASSSPGRQGAYNEQFF.

The V gene is TRBV6-1, the J gene TRBJ1-2, with 10 nucleotides matching TRBD1. This CDR3 spans 15 amino acids. Germline loops: CDR1 MNHNS, CDR2 SASEGT. V was pared by 3 bases and J by 3 bases, with 4 bases of the junction left unmatched. The CDR3 here is CASSEGTGVHYGYTF. The CDR3 region has the DNA TGTGCCAGCAGTGAGGGGACAGGGGTTCACTATGGCTACACCTTC.

The gene calls are TRBV7-9 and TRBJ2-2; tentative D call: TRBD1 (6 bases). Germline CDR1 is SEHNR and CDR2 is FQNEAQ (reference sequence). V dropped 1 base and J dropped 5 bases, with 11 bases sitting between them. CDR3 length: 15 amino acids. The CDR3 region is CASSLDTGKTGELFF. The CDR3 nucleotides are TGTGCCAGCAGCTTAGATACAGGGAAAACCGGGGAGCTGTTTTTT.

The gene calls are TRBV19 and TRBJ2-1; the D gene is possibly TRBD2 (6 bases). CDR1 is LNHDA, CDR2 SQIVND, per germline (reference sequence). V was cut by 5 bases and J by 0 bases, with 11 bases left in between. CDR3 size: 15 residues. The CDR3 nucleotides are TGTGCCAGTAGTTGGAGGGAAAACTCCTACAATGAGCAGTTCTTC. Translation gives CASSWRENSYNEQFF.

The V call is TRBV5-5, the J call TRBJ1-5; possible D gene TRBD1, 5 bases. This CDR3 is built from 14 residues. Between the trimmed V and J ends, which lost 4 bases and 6 bases, there was a span of 14 bases. Germline V gene sequence: CDR1 SGHKS, CDR2 YYEKEE (reference sequence). CDR3 in DNA: TGTGCCAGCAGCAATTATCAGGGCGTTCAGCCCCAGCATTTT. Its protein product is CASSNYQGVQPQHF.

The CDR3 is CASSPRGARWNEQFF. Written as DNA, the CDR3 is TGTGCCAGCAGTCCCCGGGGGGCCCGGTGGAATGAGCAGTTCTTC. The chain recombines TRBV6-5 with TRBJ2-1, with D possibly matching TRBD2 (7 bases). Trimming cost V 5 bases and J 7 bases, with 18 bases left between them. There are 15 residues in the CDR3. The V gene's germline CDR1 is MNHEY and CDR2 SVGAGI.

V is TRBV6-6 and J is TRBJ2-5; weak D call: TRBD2 (5 bases). The germline gives CDR1 MNHNY, CDR2 SVGAGI (reference sequence). The CDR3 consists of 13 residues. V lost 7 bases to trimming and J lost 3 bases, with 12 bases between them. CDR3 in amino acids: CASTREREETQYF. The DNA of the CDR3 is TGTGCCAGCACCCGAGAGAGGGAAGAGACCCAGTACTTC.

The table lists this clone with a few counts. The rearrangement links TRBV28 to TRBJ2-7, with 7 nucleotides matching TRBD2. This CDR3 spans 15 amino acids. The germline gives CDR1 MDHEN, CDR2 SYDVKM. J gave up 1 base and V 2 bases, and 5 bases lay outside the gene matches. CDR3 protein: CASSLRSSGSYEQYF. For the CDR3, the DNA is TGTGCCAGCAGTTTAAGGTCTAGCGGTTCCTACGAGCAGTACTTC.

This clone was seen only a few times. The rearrangement links TRBV7-6 to TRBJ2-7, with 8 bases fitting TRBD2. CDR1 and CDR2 (germline): SGHVS, FNYEAQ. V was pared by 5 bases and J by 3 bases, with 15 bases of the junction left unmatched. This CDR3 is 17 amino acids long. The CDR3 protein is CASSPTSPGLGYYEQYF. The DNA of the CDR3 is TGTGCCAGCAGCCCCACTTCTCCGGGACTAGGTTACTACGAGCAGTACTTC. The entire variable domain, with the rest obtained from reference TRBV7-6 and TRBJ2-7, is as follows: GAGVSQSPRYKVTKRGQDVALRCDPISGHVSLYWYRQALGQGPEFLTYFNYEAQQDKSGLPNDRFSAERPEGSISTLTIQRTEQRDSAMYRCASSPTSPGLGYYEQYFGPGTRLTVT.